This TCR beta chain derives from a study of beta chain features in type 1 diabetes. Findings and caveats of the study: Insertions were fewer and deletions more numerous at VDJ junctions in type 1 diabetes patients. Patients with Type 1 diabetes showed moderately but significantly shorter TCRB CDR3s in all four CD4+ subsets.

Remarks on this clone: Antigen unknown.

V lost 1 base to trimming and J lost 5 bases, with 11 bases between them. The V gene's germline CDR1 is LNHNV and CDR2 YYDKDF (reference sequence). This CDR3 region has 15 residues. As every portion of the isolated RNA was reverse transcribed, the sequencing read expressed TCRB transcripts. Here immunoSEQ multiplex PCR was the method, and the copy in TCRdb shows in-frame clones only, minus some. In the table there are hundreds of thousands of clones, more than 13% of which are singletons. The TCR sequence derives from a man between 18 and 29 years old with type 1 diabetes. Sequencing was performed on naive CD4+ T cells from blood. The genes are TRBV15 and TRBJ1-4, with D possibly being TRBD1 (5 bases). CDR3 protein: CATSRGEGPNEKLFF. CDR3 DNA sequence: TGTGCCACCAGCAGAGGCGAGGGACCGAATGAAAAACTGTTTTTT.